These T cell receptor beta chains were read from a single sample in a study of Ad26.COV2.S vaccination and SARS-CoV-2 variants. Measured with immunoSEQ multiplex PCR; TCRdb has only the in-frame clones, and not every one. The top ten hold about 4.4% of the sample, which has a few hundred thousand clones, around 91% seen once. The sample in question was peripheral blood, obtained in a trial of Ad26.COV2.S vaccine versus placebo. Receptors were obtained from a person aged 18-60 years who received the Ad26.COV2.S COVID-19 vaccine or a placebo. Each CDR3 is given with its conserved first and last residue. Each record gives: D gene, V gene, J gene, clone size, CDR3 DNA, CDR3 protein. The D gene is left open where the match is weak. Expanded clones get a size class; other rows say once, few or many, or leave the size out.

-,TRBV10-3,TRBJ2-5,-,TGTGCCATCACCAGCCCCGGACGCCGCCAAGAGACCCAGTACTTC,CAITSPGRRQETQYF
-,TRBV27,TRBJ2-1,-,TGTGCCAGCAGTTCCGGACTATACAATGAGCAGTTCTTC,CASSSGLYNEQFF
-,TRBV4-3,TRBJ2-7,-,TGCGCCAGCAGCCAAGGGGGACCGGGATCCACCTACGAGCAGTACTTC,CASSQGGPGSTYEQYF
-,TRBV11-2,TRBJ2-5,-,TGTGCCAGCAGCACCGTACCGGGGTCCCAAGAGACCCAGTACTTC,CASSTVPGSQETQYF
-,TRBV28,TRBJ2-3,-,TGTGCCAGCAGATTCCTGGATACGCAGTATTTT,CASRFLDTQYF
TRBD1,TRBV7-3,TRBJ2-6,-,TGTGCCAGCAGCCACCTGACAGGGGCTGGGGCCAACGTCCTGACTTTC,CASSHLTGAGANVLTF
-,TRBV9,TRBJ1-5,-,TGTGCCAGCAGCCTAGGGGGGGATTCGAATCAGCCCCAGCATTTT,CASSLGGDSNQPQHF
TRBD2,TRBV7-6,TRBJ2-7,-,TGTGCCAGCAGTTCTAGCGGGAACCCCTACGAGCAGTACTTC,CASSSSGNPYEQYF
-,TRBV5-4,TRBJ1-4,-,TGTGCCAGCAGCTTGGCCTCGGGGGGTGGTGAAAAACTGTTTTTT,CASSLASGGGEKLFF
-,TRBV6-2/TRBV6-3,TRBJ2-3,few,TGTGCCAGCAGTTACGGGATTAGCAGCACAGATACGCAGTATTTT,CASSYGISSTDTQYF
TRBD2,TRBV2,TRBJ2-5,-,TGTGCCAGCAAACCCACAGCGGGACAAGAGACCCAGTACTTC,CASKPTAGQETQYF
TRBD1,TRBV9,TRBJ1-1,-,TGTGCCAGCAGCAGGGGACAGTCCATGAACACTGAAGCTTTCTTT,CASSRGQSMNTEAFF
TRBD1,TRBV28,TRBJ1-5,-,TGTGCCAGCAGTGGTGACAGGGCGAGCAATCAGCCCCAGCATTTT,CASSGDRASNQPQHF
-,TRBV6-6,TRBJ1-1,-,TGTGCCAGCAGTCTTTTTTTAGACGGGCCTGATACTGAAGCTTTCTTT,CASSLFLDGPDTEAFF
-,TRBV11-2,TRBJ2-7,-,TGTGCCAGCAGCTTAGATAGAGCCCCCGGGACCTCCTACGAGCAGTACTTC,CASSLDRAPGTSYEQYF
TRBD2,TRBV24-1,TRBJ2-7,-,TGTGCCACCAGTGACTCCCGGACTAGCGGAGGCTACGAGCAGTACTTC,CATSDSRTSGGYEQYF
-,TRBV27,TRBJ2-2,-,TGTGCCAGCAGTTTAACTAGGGGGAACACCGGGGAGCTGTTTTTT,CASSLTRGNTGELFF
-,TRBV5-8,TRBJ1-2,-,TGTGCCAGCAGCTTGTCCTATGGAGGCTATGGCTACACCTTC,CASSLSYGGYGYTF
-,TRBV24-1,TRBJ2-5,-,TGTGCCACCAGTGAGTCAGGAGGGGAGACCCAGTACTTC,CATSESGGETQYF
-,TRBV4-3,TRBJ1-1,once,TGCGCCAGCAGCCAGGCGATAAGCTCTGAAGCTTTCTTT,CASSQAISSEAFF
-,TRBV12-3/TRBV12-4,TRBJ1-5,once,TGTGCCAGCAGTCTAGCATATCAGCCCCAGCATTTT,CASSLAYQPQHF
-,TRBV25-1,TRBJ1-2,-,TGTGCCAGCAGTGAGTCTTGGAGCTACACCTTC,CASSESWSYTF
-,TRBV28,TRBJ1-2,-,TGTGCCAGCAGTTTTGGTTTGTCTTGGGACTTTTATGGCTACACCTTC,CASSFGLSWDFYGYTF
-,TRBV28,TRBJ1-2,-,TGTGCCAGCAGTGCCAATTGGCAGAGGGAGGTTGGCTATGGCTACACCTTC,CASSANWQREVGYGYTF
-,TRBV7-9,TRBJ2-7,once,TGTGCCAGCAGCTTAGAGGTCCGCAGGGGAACCTACGAGCAGTACTTC,CASSLEVRRGTYEQYF
TRBD2,TRBV28,TRBJ2-5,-,TGTGCCAGCAGCAAAGGGACTAGCGGGAGAGAGACCCAGTACTTC,CASSKGTSGRETQYF
TRBD1,TRBV5-1,TRBJ2-7,-,TGCGCCAGCAGCTCCCCGACGGACAGGGGCTACGAGCAGTACTTC,CASSSPTDRGYEQYF
TRBD2,TRBV9,TRBJ2-1,-,TGTGCCAGCAACAGAGGGACTAGCGTCGGGTATGAGCAGTTCTTC,CASNRGTSVGYEQFF
-,TRBV5-1,TRBJ2-7,-,TGCGCCAGCAGCCTGCGGGACGAGCAGTACTTC,CASSLRDEQYF
TRBD2,TRBV30,TRBJ2-1,once,TGTGCCTGGACCGGGACTAGCACTTACAATGAGCAGTTCTTC,CAWTGTSTYNEQFF
TRBD2,TRBV11-2,TRBJ2-1,-,TGTGCCAGCAGCTTAGAGGCGGGACTAGCGGGATCCAATGAGCAGTTCTTC,CASSLEAGLAGSNEQFF
TRBD2,TRBV9,TRBJ2-5,-,TGTGCCAGCAGCGTAGGCCTGGGGGGAGGGGAAGAGACCCAGTACTTC,CASSVGLGGGEETQYF
-,TRBV5-1,TRBJ2-1,-,TGCGCCAGCAGCCTACTCCCCTGGGGAAACAATGAGCAGTTCTTC,CASSLLPWGNNEQFF
-,TRBV20-1,TRBJ2-4,-,TGCAGTGCTAGTTCCGTATTCAGGGGGGCGGAGGACATTCAGTACTTC,CSASSVFRGAEDIQYF
TRBD1,TRBV5-1,TRBJ2-2,-,TGCGCCAGCAGCTTGAACTACAGGGGGCCGGGCACCGGGGAGCTGTTTTTT,CASSLNYRGPGTGELFF
-,TRBV6-5,TRBJ2-2,-,TGTGCCAGCAGCCAGGGTTCCGGGGAGCTGTTTTTT,CASSQGSGELFF
TRBD1,TRBV15,TRBJ2-1,-,TGTGCCACCAGCAGGGACAGGAACTACAATGAGCAGTTCTTC,CATSRDRNYNEQFF
TRBD1,TRBV2,TRBJ1-1,-,TGTGCCAGCAGTGAATGGTCAGGGGGGGACACTGAAGCTTTCTTT,CASSEWSGGDTEAFF
TRBD2,TRBV18,TRBJ2-1,-,TGTGCCAGCTCACCAACAGCTCGCGGGAGCTCCTACAATGAGCAGTTCTTC,CASSPTARGSSYNEQFF
-,TRBV21-1,TRBJ2-7,-,TGTGCCAGCAGCAAAGCACCAGCAAGGGGGCTTTACTACGAGCAGTACTTC,CASSKAPARGLYYEQYF
-,TRBV29-1,TRBJ2-1,-,TGCAGCGTTGAAGGGCGGGGCCGCTCCTACAATGAGCAGTTCTTC,CSVEGRGRSYNEQFF
TRBD1,TRBV15,TRBJ1-2,-,TGTGCCACCAGCAGAGATAGAAGGCAGGGGGATGGCTACACCTTC,CATSRDRRQGDGYTF
TRBD2,TRBV2,TRBJ2-6,-,TGTGCCAGCAGTGAGTTGGGACTAAGCTCTGGGGCCAACGTCCTGACTTTC,CASSELGLSSGANVLTF
TRBD2,TRBV28,TRBJ2-7,-,TGTGCCACGACCTCATCTACCGGGACTAGCGGGTACGGGGGGCCCTACGAGCAGTACTTC,CATTSSTGTSGYGGPYEQYF
-,TRBV7-2,TRBJ2-7,-,TGTGCCAGCAGCTTAGTGGCAGGGGCCTCCTACGAGCAGTACTTC,CASSLVAGASYEQYF
-,TRBV7-8,TRBJ1-2,-,TGTGCCAGCAGCGTGTCGGGGGGGGCCGGCTACACCTTC,CASSVSGGAGYTF
TRBD2,TRBV2,TRBJ2-4,-,TGTGCCAGCAGTGCCGTCCGGGAGGTCAAAAACATTCAGTACTTC,CASSAVREVKNIQYF
-,TRBV6-5,TRBJ2-7,-,TGTGCCAGCAAAAGGGCCTTCTCCTACGAGCAGTACTTC,CASKRAFSYEQYF